Below are 2 T cell receptor beta chains sequenced from a single sample in a study of OX40 agonist ivuxolimab in advanced cancers. The repertoire was sequenced with immunoSEQ multiplex PCR; TCRdb's copy has only in-frame clones and lacks some. This sample has 65,000 to 100,000 clones; more than 90% occur once, and the top ten carry around 7%. Sequenced here: CD4+ or CD8+ T cells sorted from blood, sampled in a trial of the OX40 agonist ivuxolimab. The source is an adult with an advanced solid tumor such as melanoma, head and neck, liver or kidney cancer.

The table lists this clone with a few counts. This sequence joins TRBV13 and TRBJ1-3, with 7 bases that match TRBD1. The CDR3 is 15 residues long. The V and J ends lost 5 bases and 4 bases, in that order; junction bases with no gene match: 8. From germline, CDR1 is PRHDT and CDR2 FYEKMQ (reference sequence). The CDR3 here is CASSRDSGRGNTIYF. The CDR3, as DNA: TGTGCCAGCAGCCGGGACAGTGGGAGAGGAAACACCATATATTTT.

The V gene is TRBV9, the J gene TRBJ2-1, with 7 bases fitting TRBD2. Losses at the gene ends were 0 bases for V and 7 bases for J; bases not matched to a gene: 10. Germline CDR1 reads SGDLS; CDR2 reads YYNGEE. The length of the CDR3 is 16 residues. CDR3: CASSVGSLAGVNEQFF. The DNA for the CDR3 is TGTGCCAGCAGCGTAGGATCTCTGGCGGGAGTAAATGAGCAGTTCTTC.